This T cell receptor beta chain was found in a study of neoadjuvant anti-PD-1 for oral cavity cancer. Study summary: Before surgery, most patients got three to four biweekly 3 mg/kg nivolumab doses. Patients without progression got a fourth dose around day 43.

The repertoire was sequenced with immunoSEQ multiplex PCR; TCRdb's copy has only in-frame clones and lacks some. The sample contains around 7,200 clones, 50% to 65% of which appear only once. The CDR3 has 13 amino acids. V gave up 1 base and J gave up 10 bases, with 11 bases separating them. Per the germline V gene, CDR1 is SGHTA and CDR2 is FQGNSA. Patients were newly diagnosed with stage II-IVA oral cavity squamous cell carcinoma without prior systemic or radiation treatment. This chain links TRBV7-2 with TRBJ1-5; D not certain. The sample in question was tumor tissue, obtained before nivolumab (anti-PD-1) treatment. The receptor's source is a person aged 35-79 years with oral cavity squamous cell carcinoma. CDR3 DNA: TGTGCCAGCAGCTTAGGCCTGGACTACCCCCAGCATTTT. This codes for CASSLGLDYPQHF.